This TCR beta chain stems from a study of cytomegalovirus exposure and HLA in healthy donors. Turning to this clone: The antigen is undetermined.

The CDR3 is 17 amino acids. Germline-derived CDR1 and CDR2 are SGHVS and FQNEAQ. The V end lost 5 bases, the J end lost 2 bases, and 16 bases lay between the germline ends. The PCR had 60 Vbeta and 13 Jbeta primers. The repertoire was sequenced with immunoSEQ multiplex PCR; TCRdb's copy has only in-frame clones and lacks some. The sample lists fewer than 140,000 clones; 75% were seen once. General observations from the study: One later analysis reportedly identified an Asian-associated ancestry cluster that showed fewer N-insertions than the approximately 710-donor mean.

The receptor's source is a male donor in good health and CMV-seropositive. The chain employs TRBV7-8 and TRBJ1-6; tentatively, D is TRBD1 (5 bases). Sequencing was carried out using PBMCs. The DNA of the CDR3 is TGTGCCAGCAGCGAGTCCTATTCGGGGGCCTATAATTCACCCCTCCACTTT. It is translated as CASSESYSGAYNSPLHF.